This T cell receptor beta chain was captured by sequencing in a study of T cell responses to AZD1222 COVID-19 vaccine. Overall study findings and caveats: The donors showed a predominance of white British ancestry and of females, with possible underestimation of clonal diversity.

The CDR3 has 16 residues. Unmatched junction bases numbered 7, after V lost 4 bases and J lost 0 bases. Germline V CDR1 and CDR2: SGHRS, YFSETQ. As to this clone: Its target is not known.

Sequencing used immunoSEQ multiplex PCR; TCRdb keeps in-frame clones, though not all of them. This sample carries about 150,000 clones, 87% of them seen once, and the ten largest clones take 8% to 10%. This sample comprised peripheral blood, obtained 28 days after the second AZD1222 dose. The TCR sequence derives from an adult who received the AZD1222 COVID-19 vaccine. The chain uses TRBV5-1 and TRBJ1-1; 9 bases map to TRBD1. In DNA form, the CDR3 reads TGCGCCAGCAGCCTAACAGGGGGCAAGATGAACACTGAAGCTTTCTTT. It encodes CASSLTGGKMNTEAFF. The full variable domain, its missing parts supplied by reference TRBV5-1 and TRBJ1-1, is KAGVTQTPRYLIKTRGQQVTLSCSPISGHRSVSWYQQTPGQGLQFLFEYFSETQRNKGNFPGRFSGRQFSNSRSEMNVSTLELGDSALYLCASSLTGGKMNTEAFFGQGTRLTVV.